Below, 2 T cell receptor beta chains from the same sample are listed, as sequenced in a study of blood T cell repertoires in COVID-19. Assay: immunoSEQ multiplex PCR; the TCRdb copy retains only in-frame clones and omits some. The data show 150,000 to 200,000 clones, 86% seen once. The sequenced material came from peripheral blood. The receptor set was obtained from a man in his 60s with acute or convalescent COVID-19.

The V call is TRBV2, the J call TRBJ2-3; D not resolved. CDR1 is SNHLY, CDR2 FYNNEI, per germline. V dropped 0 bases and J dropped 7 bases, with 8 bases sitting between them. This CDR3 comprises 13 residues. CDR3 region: CASSEAARHTQYF. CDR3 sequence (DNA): TGTGCCAGCAGTGAAGCTGCTAGGCATACGCAGTATTTT.

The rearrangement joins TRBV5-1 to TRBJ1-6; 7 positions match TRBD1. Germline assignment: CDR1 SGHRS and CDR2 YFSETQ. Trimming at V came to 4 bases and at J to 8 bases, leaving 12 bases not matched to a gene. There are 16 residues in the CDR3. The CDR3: CASSRGTEEADSPLHF. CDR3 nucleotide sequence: TGCGCCAGCAGCAGAGGGACAGAAGAAGCTGATTCACCCCTCCACTTT.